This T cell receptor beta chain was captured by sequencing in a study of shared clonotypes between healthy human individuals. Looking at the study overall: A couple of female and three male donors aged 18 to 49 were enrolled. Findings of the study overall: Deeper or shallower sequencing was expected to change how clonotypes are shared among donors.

Trimming removed 4 bases from V and 7 bases from J, with 14 bases in between. CDR3 size: 14 residues. CDR1 and CDR2 from the germline V gene are MGHRA and YSYEKL. Concerning this clone itself: Its antigen remains unidentified.

In the study's own analysis: Quality scores were absent from the junction-only immunoSEQ sequences, so filtering differed. The method was immunoSEQ multiplex PCR; TCRdb's version includes in-frame clones alone and lacks a portion of them. The DNA was the basis for D and trimming; V, J and clone size are from that table. The sample holds hundreds of thousands of clones; roughly 70% are singletons and the top ten take more than 1.5%. Sequenced sample: memory CD4+ T cells sorted from blood. Subset of the sample: CD45RA-negative fraction. The chain has TRBV4-1 and TRBJ1-5; TRBD1 is a possible D gene (5 bases). The source is a woman between 25 and 40 years old in good health. This chain's CDR3 is CASSRQGTGQPQHF. Here the CDR3 DNA reads TGCGCCAGCAGCCGCCAGGGTACGGGCCAGCCCCAGCATTTT.